This T cell receptor beta chain was profiled in a study of beta chain features in type 1 diabetes. TCRB transcripts that were expressed got sequenced, as all of the isolated RNA had been reverse transcribed. Assay used: immunoSEQ multiplex PCR; TCRdb lists only in-frame clones, some missing. This sample has under 350,000 clones; approximately 15% occur once, and the top ten carry around 0.016%. General study findings and limits: The VDJ junctions of type 1 diabetes patients carried fewer insertions and more deletions. Whether HLA type influences TCRB rearrangement remained unresolved here. Shorter TCRB CDR3s, moderately but significantly so, marked every one of the four CD4+ subsets in Type 1 diabetes patients.

As concerns this clone: Its antigen is unidentified.

Unmatched junction bases numbered 5, after V lost 4 bases and J lost 2 bases. The CDR3 extends over 14 amino acids. Germline loops: CDR1 SGHNT, CDR2 YYREEE (reference sequence). The receptor's source is a man in his thirties or forties with type 1 diabetes. The sample consisted of naive CD4+ T cells from blood. The chain employs TRBV5-4 and TRBJ1-1, with 7 bases fitting TRBD1. DNA of the CDR3: TGTGCCAGCAGCACGACAGGGATTAACACTGAAGCTTTCTTT. Its translation is CASSTTGINTEAFF. Drawing the rest from reference TRBV5-4 and TRBJ1-1, the complete variable domain is ETGVTQSPTHLIKTRGQQVTLRCSSQSGHNTVSWYQQALGQGPQFIFQYYREEENGRGNFPPRFSGLQFPNYSSELNVNALELDDSALYLCASSTTGINTEAFFGQGTRLTVV.